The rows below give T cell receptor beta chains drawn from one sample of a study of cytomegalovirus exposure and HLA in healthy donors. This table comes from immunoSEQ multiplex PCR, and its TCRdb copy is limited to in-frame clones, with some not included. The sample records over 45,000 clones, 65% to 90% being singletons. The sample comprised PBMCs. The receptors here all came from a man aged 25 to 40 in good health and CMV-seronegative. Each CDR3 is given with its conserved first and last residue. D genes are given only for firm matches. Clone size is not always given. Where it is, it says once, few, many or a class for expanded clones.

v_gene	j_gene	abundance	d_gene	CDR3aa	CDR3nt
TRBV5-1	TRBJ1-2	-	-	CASRQGLDYGYTF	TGCGCCAGCAGGCAGGGATTGGACTATGGCTACACCTTC
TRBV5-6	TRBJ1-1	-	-	CASTTYDGTEAFF	TGTGCCAGCACGACTTATGACGGGACTGAAGCTTTCTTT
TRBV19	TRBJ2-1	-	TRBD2	CASSLTLAGDNEQFF	TGTGCCAGTAGTTTGACACTAGCGGGTGACAATGAGCAGTTCTTC
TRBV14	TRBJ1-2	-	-	CASSQAWALGDYTF	TGTGCCAGCAGCCAAGCCTGGGCCCTTGGTGACTACACCTTC
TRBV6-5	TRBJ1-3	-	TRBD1	CASRAGTVGNTIYF	TGTGCCAGTAGAGCCGGGACAGTCGGAAACACCATATATTTT
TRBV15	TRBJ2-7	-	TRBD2	CATSRAAGDYEQYF	TGTGCCACCAGCAGAGCAGCGGGGGACTACGAGCAGTACTTC
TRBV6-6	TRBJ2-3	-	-	CASSTGLGGDTQYF	TGTGCCAGCAGTACAGGACTAGGGGGGGATACGCAGTATTTT
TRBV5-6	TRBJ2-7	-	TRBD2	CASSLEYGRAYEQYF	TGTGCCAGCAGCTTGGAGTACGGGAGGGCCTACGAGCAGTACTTC
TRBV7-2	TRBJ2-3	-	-	CASSLARLSTDTQYF	TGTGCCAGCAGCTTAGCGCGGCTAAGCACAGATACGCAGTATTTT
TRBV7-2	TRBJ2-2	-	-	CASSKIRAAGELFF	TGTGCCAGCAGTAAAATCCGTGCGGCCGGGGAGCTGTTTTTT
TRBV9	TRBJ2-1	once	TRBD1	CASSPRQGTYNEQFF	TGTGCCAGCAGCCCGAGACAGGGAACCTACAATGAGCAGTTCTTC
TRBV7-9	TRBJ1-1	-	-	CASSSPGGGENTEAFF	TGTGCCAGCAGCTCACCCGGCGGGGGTGAGAACACTGAAGCTTTCTTT
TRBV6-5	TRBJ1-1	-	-	CASSYQENTEAFF	TGTGCCAGCAGTTACCAGGAGAACACTGAAGCTTTCTTT
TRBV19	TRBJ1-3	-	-	CASKRGINEGNTIYF	TGTGCCAGTAAACGGGGTATTAATGAGGGAAACACCATATATTTT
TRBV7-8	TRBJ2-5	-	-	CASSRGEETQYF	TGTGCCAGCAGCCGCGGGGAGGAGACCCAGTACTTC
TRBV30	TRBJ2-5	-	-	CAWTPGGARETQYF	TGTGCCTGGACCCCTGGGGGGGCGCGGGAGACCCAGTACTTC
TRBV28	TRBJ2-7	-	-	CASSLAGYYEQYF	TGTGCCAGCAGTTTAGCAGGTTACTACGAGCAGTACTTC
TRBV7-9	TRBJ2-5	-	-	CASSPNYRVAEETQYF	TGTGCCAGCAGCCCAAACTACAGGGTAGCTGAAGAGACCCAGTACTTC
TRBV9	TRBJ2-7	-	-	CASSVGGTSPSYEQYF	TGTGCCAGCAGCGTAGGCGGAACTTCCCCCTCCTACGAGCAGTACTTC
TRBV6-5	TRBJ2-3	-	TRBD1	CASSYSTGAADTQYF	TGTGCCAGCAGTTACTCGACAGGGGCCGCAGATACGCAGTATTTT
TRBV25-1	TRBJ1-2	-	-	CASSESSGGWGYGYTF	TGTGCCAGCAGTGAATCCTCGGGGGGCTGGGGCTATGGCTACACCTTC
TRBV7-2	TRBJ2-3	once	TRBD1	CASSLALAGGSDTQYF	TGTGCCAGCAGCTTAGCACTGGCAGGGGGTTCCGATACGCAGTATTTT
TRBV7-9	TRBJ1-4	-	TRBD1	CASSPQTGINEKLFF	TGTGCCAGCAGCCCCCAGACAGGGATCAATGAAAAACTGTTTTTT
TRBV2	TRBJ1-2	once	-	CASSPGVRYGYTF	TGTGCCAGCAGCCCGGGGGTAAGGTATGGCTACACCTTC